Below, 26 T cell receptor beta chains from the same sample are listed, as sequenced in a study of Ad26.COV2.S vaccination and SARS-CoV-2 variants. Sequencing was performed with immunoSEQ multiplex PCR; in TCRdb, only in-frame clones are kept and a portion is missing. The sample lists around 340,000 clones, around nine tenths occurring once. Documented treatment: around 19 received Ad26.COV2.S at low or high dose, single or two shots; about 5 received placebo; per-sample allocation not given. Specimen acquisition occurred on day 63 following the initial vaccine or placebo injection. The sample was peripheral blood, taken in a trial of Ad26.COV2.S vaccine versus placebo. The receptors here all came from a person between 18 and 65 years old who received the Ad26.COV2.S COVID-19 vaccine or a placebo.

The chain couples TRBV19 to TRBJ2-5; D gene unclear. V lost 1 base to trimming and J lost 2 bases, with 23 bases between them. This CDR3 region has 19 residues. Germline V gene lookup returns CDR1 LNHDA and CDR2 SQIVND (reference sequence). The CDR3: CASSIGVAASRPLQETQYF. Written as DNA, the CDR3 is TGTGCCAGTAGTATAGGGGTGGCGGCCTCCCGACCGCTACAAGAGACCCAGTACTTC.

This clone was found once. The rearrangement uses TRBV11-2 and TRBJ1-4, with a tentative D call TRBD1 (6 bases). Germline V lookup: CDR1 SGHAT, CDR2 FQNNGV. The V gene lost 3 bases and the J gene lost 6 bases, with 11 bases spanning the gap. The CDR3 has 14 residues. The CDR3 protein is CASSFWGADEKLFF. CDR3 DNA sequence: TGTGCCAGCAGCTTTTGGGGGGCAGATGAAAAACTGTTTTTT.

V usage is TRBV5-1 and J usage is TRBJ2-5, with 7 bases fitting TRBD2. Losses at the gene ends were 6 bases for V and 2 bases for J; bases not matched to a gene: 7. CDR3 length equals 14 residues. CDR1 SGHRS and CDR2 YFSETQ come from the germline V gene. CDR3 bases: TGCGCCAGCAAGTCGTCTAGCGGACAAGAGACCCAGTACTTC. Translated: CASKSSSGQETQYF.

The CDR3 loop reads CASSRERAGVLYNEQFF. CDR3 DNA: TGTGCCAGCTCCCGCGAACGGGCGGGGGTTCTCTACAATGAGCAGTTCTTC. This rearrangement joins TRBV19 to TRBJ2-1, with TRBD2 matching over 7 bases. Trimming removed 9 bases from V and 3 bases from J; junction bases left unmatched: 17. This CDR3 contains 17 residues. Germline CDR1 is LNHDA and CDR2 is SQIVND (reference sequence).

In this sample, this clone turned up once. The V and J genes are TRBV4-2 and TRBJ1-4, with D possibly matching TRBD1 (5 bases). CDR1 LGHNA and CDR2 YNFKEQ come from the germline V gene. The ends were cut back, 4 bases at V and 0 bases at J, with 15 bases in the middle. The CDR3 length is 17 residues. The CDR3 is CASSRGGGPTTNEKLFF. The CDR3 nucleotides read TGTGCCAGCAGCCGGGGTGGGGGACCCACAACTAATGAAAAACTGTTTTTT.

The rearrangement links TRBV6-5 to TRBJ2-5; D is uncertain. V shed 0 bases and J shed 2 bases, with 13 bases lying between them. The germline V gene has CDR1 MNHEY and CDR2 SVGAGI. The CDR3 runs to 16 residues. CDR3 nucleotide sequence: TGTGCCAGCAGTTACTCGATTGGAATCGGGCAAGAGACCCAGTACTTC. Residues: CASSYSIGIGQETQYF.

The CDR3 region is CASSLSQGEIYGYTF. The DNA for the CDR3 is TGTGCCAGCAGCTTATCACAGGGAGAAATCTATGGCTACACCTTC. This chain links TRBV7-2 with TRBJ1-2; maybe TRBD1 (6 bases). The CDR3 extends over 15 amino acids. Per the germline V gene, CDR1 is SGHTA and CDR2 is FQGNSA. V was pared by 2 bases and J by 4 bases, with 14 bases between.

This sequence joins TRBV2 and TRBJ2-5; 12 bases map to TRBD2. Germline V gene lookup returns CDR1 SNHLY and CDR2 FYNNEI. Trimming cost V 5 bases and J 5 bases; bases outside gene matches: 6. CDR3 length: 15 amino acids. CDR3 DNA sequence: TGTGCCAGCAGTCTACTAGCGGGGGGAGGTGAGACCCAGTACTTC. This codes for CASSLLAGGGETQYF.

The CDR3 is CASSQDRNTDTQYF. CDR3 in DNA: TGTGCCAGCAGTCAAGACAGGAACACAGATACGCAGTATTTT. The rearrangement links TRBV6-2 or TRBV6-3 to TRBJ2-3, with a weak D call TRBD1 (6 bases). Germline lookup yields CDR1 MNHEY and CDR2 SVGEGT. The CDR3 spans 14 residues. V lost 5 bases, J lost 2 bases, and 11 bases lay in between.

DNA of the CDR3: TGTGCCAGCAGTGAATCAGGCGGCTTTTATGGCTACACCTTC. Translated: CASSESGGFYGYTF. V usage is TRBV6-1 and J usage is TRBJ1-2; D is unclear. The CDR3 is 14 residues long. Germline V gives CDR1 MNHNS, CDR2 SASEGT. The V and J ends lost 2 bases and 5 bases respectively, with 12 bases between them.

The gene calls are TRBV27 and TRBJ2-2; the D is unclear. The V gene's germline CDR1 is MNHEY and CDR2 SMNVEV (reference sequence). This CDR3 has 14 residues. V was trimmed by 4 bases and J by 1 base, leaving 7 bases between them. The CDR3 DNA sequence: TGTGCCAGCAGTTATGGTCTGAACACCGGGGAGCTGTTTTTT. This sequence encodes CASSYGLNTGELFF.

The chain is built from TRBV2 and TRBJ1-2; D is possibly TRBD1 (5 bases). The CDR3 runs to 15 residues. V gave up 1 base and J gave up 2 bases, with 11 bases separating them. CDR1 and CDR2 from the germline V gene are SNHLY and FYNNEI. CDR3 DNA: TGTGCCAGCAGTGAAGGAACAGGACCGAACTATGGCTACACCTTC. It codes for CASSEGTGPNYGYTF.

The chain is built from TRBV5-1 and TRBJ1-2; D remains unclear. The length of the CDR3 is 16 residues. Germline V gene data show CDR1 as SGHRS and CDR2 as YFSETQ. The V end was cut by 3 bases, the J end by 5 bases, with 20 bases between. The CDR3 bases are TGCGCCAGCAGCTCGGAGGTGGGAGACTCGATTTATGGCTACACCTTC. As protein: CASSSEVGDSIYGYTF.

In nucleotides, the CDR3 is TGTGCCAGCAGCTCCCTCGGGCAGATGCAAGAGACCCAGTACTTC. It translates to CASSSLGQMQETQYF. This chain connects TRBV21-1 to TRBJ2-5. TRBV21-1 is flagged as a pseudogene. The CDR3 contains 15 residues.

The chain recombines TRBV15 with TRBJ1-4; the match to TRBD1 covers 10 bases. This CDR3 region has 20 residues. The trim removed 8 bases at V and 0 bases at J, leaving 18 bases unmatched. Germline V gene data show CDR1 as LNHNV and CDR2 as YYDKDF (reference sequence). The CDR3 spells CATVRSFLDRGTATNEKLFF. CDR3 nucleotides: TGTGCCACCGTGCGAAGTTTTCTGGACAGGGGGACAGCAACTAATGAAAAACTGTTTTTT.

The chain combines TRBV3-1 (or the pseudogene TRBV3-2) with TRBJ2-7, with a possible D match to TRBD1 (5 bases). V shed 1 base and J shed 1 base, with 8 bases lying between them. The germline gives CDR1 LGHDT, CDR2 YNNKEL (reference sequence). The CDR3 spans 14 residues. The CDR3 loop reads CASSQGPGSYEQYF. CDR3 nucleotides: TGTGCCAGCAGCCAAGGCCCAGGGTCCTACGAGCAGTACTTC.

The chain is built from TRBV9 and TRBJ1-2, with a tentative D call TRBD1 (6 bases). The CDR3 is made up of 17 amino acids. Germline CDR1 and CDR2: SGDLS and YYNGEE. V was shortened by 3 bases and J by 0 bases, with 18 bases between the two germline ends. The CDR3 DNA reads as TGTGCCAGCAGCGCCACCCCCGGGACACGAGCTAACTATGGCTACACCTTC. Protein: CASSATPGTRANYGYTF.

The chain's CDR3 is CASSLGIQRPDNTEAFF. The CDR3 bases are TGTGCCAGCAGCTTAGGGATCCAGAGGCCGGATAACACTGAAGCTTTCTTT. V usage is TRBV7-9 and J usage is TRBJ1-1; no firm D call. The CDR3 totals 17 residues. Trimming took 1 base from V and 2 from J, leaving 17 bases between them. The germline CDR1 and CDR2 sequences are SEHNR and FQNEAQ (reference sequence).

J is TRBJ1-5 and V is TRBV4-3; D not resolved. CDR1 is LGHNA, CDR2 YSLEER, per germline. The CDR3 covers 13 residues. Trimming took off 0 bases at V and 6 bases at J, with 6 bases between the two ends. The CDR3 coding sequence is TGCGCCAGCAGCCAAGATTTTGCTCAGCCCCAGCATTTT. Amino acid sequence: CASSQDFAQPQHF.

The chain links TRBV28 to TRBJ2-3; D is perhaps TRBD2 (5 bases). Germline CDR1 reads MDHEN; CDR2 reads SYDVKM. The length of the CDR3 is 18 residues. Between the trimmed V and J ends, which lost 2 bases and 1 base, there was a span of 19 bases. The CDR3 region has the DNA TGTGCCAGCAGTTTACGTTACTCCAGCGGAGGACGCACAGATACGCAGTATTTT. This gives the protein CASSLRYSSGGRTDTQYF.

The chain combines TRBV5-4 with TRBJ1-2, with 8 bases that match TRBD1. Germline V gene lookup returns CDR1 SGHNT and CDR2 YYREEE (reference sequence). This CDR3 region has 16 residues. V was clipped by 0 bases and J by 1 base; unmatched bases: 5. The CDR3 region is CASSLAQGAVNYGYTF. For the CDR3, the DNA is TGTGCCAGCAGCTTGGCGCAGGGGGCGGTTAACTATGGCTACACCTTC.

The chain has TRBV9 and TRBJ2-3; D is uncertain. The germline V and J ends were trimmed by 3 bases and 2 bases, with 16 bases remaining between them. The CDR3 loop spans 16 amino acids. Germline V gene sequence: CDR1 SGDLS, CDR2 YYNGEE. For the CDR3, the DNA is TGTGCCAGCAGCGCCCGCTTATTTGGAAACACAGATACGCAGTATTTT. It translates to CASSARLFGNTDTQYF. Complete variable domain (other parts from reference TRBV9 and TRBJ2-3): DSGVTQTPKHLITATGQRVTLRCSPRSGDLSVYWYQQSLDQGLQFLIQYYNGEERAKGNILERFSAQQFPDLHSELNLSSLELGDSALYFCASSARLFGNTDTQYFGPGTRLTVL.

The V and J genes are TRBV9 and TRBJ1-2; no definite D call. V gave up 0 bases and J gave up 6 bases, with 18 bases separating them. Germline CDR1 is SGDLS and CDR2 is YYNGEE. The CDR3 loop spans 16 amino acids. The CDR3 DNA reads as TGTGCCAGCAGCGTAGAGTGGACCCCTGGAAGGAATGGCTACACCTTC. Residues: CASSVEWTPGRNGYTF.

The J gene is TRBJ2-7, the V gene TRBV5-8; 9 bases are a match to TRBD1. V trimming: 8 bases; J trimming: 7 bases; junction bases outside the gene matches: 4. The germline V gene encodes CDR1 SGHTS and CDR2 YDEGEE. The CDR3 length is 11 residues. CDR3 loop: CARQGAREQYF. For the CDR3, the DNA is TGTGCCAGACAGGGGGCGAGGGAGCAGTACTTC.

This clone has only a few counts. V is TRBV9 and J is TRBJ1-1, with 9 bases matching TRBD1. CDR3 length equals 14 residues. Germline trimming cut 4 bases from V and 8 bases from J; bases unmatched to any gene: 9. Germline CDR1 and CDR2: SGDLS and YYNGEE. The CDR3 DNA follows: TGTGCCAGCAGCCCTCTTACAGGGGGCTGGGAAGCTTTCTTT. It translates to CASSPLTGGWEAFF.

The V gene is TRBV6-2 or TRBV6-3, the J gene TRBJ2-3; 9 positions agree with TRBD1. J gave up 1 base and V 0 bases, and 5 bases lay outside the gene matches. The CDR3 sequence is 17 residues long. Germline-derived CDR1 and CDR2 are MNHEY and SVGEGT. CDR3 bases: TGTGCCAGCAGTTACTCTGTGGGACAGGGCGGCACAGATACGCAGTATTTT. Its protein is CASSYSVGQGGTDTQYF.